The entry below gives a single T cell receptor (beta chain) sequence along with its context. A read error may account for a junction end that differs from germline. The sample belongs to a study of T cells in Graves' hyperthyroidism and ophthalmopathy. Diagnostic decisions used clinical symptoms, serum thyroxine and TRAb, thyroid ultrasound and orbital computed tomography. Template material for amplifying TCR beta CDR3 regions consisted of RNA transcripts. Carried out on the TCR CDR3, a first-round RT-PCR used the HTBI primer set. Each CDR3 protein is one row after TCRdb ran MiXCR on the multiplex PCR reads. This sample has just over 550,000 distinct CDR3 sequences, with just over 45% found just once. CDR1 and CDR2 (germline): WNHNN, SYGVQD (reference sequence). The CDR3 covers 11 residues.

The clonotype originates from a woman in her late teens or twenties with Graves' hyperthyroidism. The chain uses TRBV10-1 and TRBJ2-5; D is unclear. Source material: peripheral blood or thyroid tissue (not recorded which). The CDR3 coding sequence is TGTGCCATCAGTGAGATGGAGACCCAGTACTTC. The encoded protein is CAISEMETQYF.